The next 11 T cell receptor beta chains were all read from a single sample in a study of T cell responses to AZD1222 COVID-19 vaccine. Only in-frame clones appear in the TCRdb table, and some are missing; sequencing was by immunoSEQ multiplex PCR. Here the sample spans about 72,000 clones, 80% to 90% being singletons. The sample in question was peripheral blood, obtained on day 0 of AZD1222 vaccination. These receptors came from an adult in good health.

The DNA for the CDR3 is TGTGCCAGCAGCATCCGGACAGGGGCTGGAAACACCATATATTTT. It translates to CASSIRTGAGNTIYF. The V call is TRBV9, the J call TRBJ1-3, with 9 bases fitting TRBD1. The CDR3 extends over 15 amino acids. V dropped 4 bases and J dropped 2; count of bases not matched to a gene: 4. CDR1 and CDR2 (germline): SGDLS, YYNGEE.

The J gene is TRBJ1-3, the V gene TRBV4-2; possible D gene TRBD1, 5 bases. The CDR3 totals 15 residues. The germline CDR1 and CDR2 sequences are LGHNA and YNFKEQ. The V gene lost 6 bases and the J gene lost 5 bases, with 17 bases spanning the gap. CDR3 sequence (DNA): TGTGCCAGCAGTCTAGACAGAGACGCGAGAAACACCATATATTTT. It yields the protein CASSLDRDARNTIYF.

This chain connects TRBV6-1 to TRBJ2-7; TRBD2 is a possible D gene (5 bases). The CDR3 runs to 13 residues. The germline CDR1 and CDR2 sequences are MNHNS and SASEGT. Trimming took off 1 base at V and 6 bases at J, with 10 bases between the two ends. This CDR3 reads CASSEGGFGEQYF. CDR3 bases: TGTGCCAGCAGTGAAGGAGGGTTCGGCGAGCAGTACTTC.

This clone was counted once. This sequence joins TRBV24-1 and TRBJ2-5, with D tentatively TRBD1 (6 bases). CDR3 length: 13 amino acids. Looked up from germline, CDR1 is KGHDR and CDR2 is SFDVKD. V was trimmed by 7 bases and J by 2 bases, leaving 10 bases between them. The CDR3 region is CATSPGAQETQYF. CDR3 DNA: TGTGCCACCAGCCCAGGGGCGCAAGAGACCCAGTACTTC.

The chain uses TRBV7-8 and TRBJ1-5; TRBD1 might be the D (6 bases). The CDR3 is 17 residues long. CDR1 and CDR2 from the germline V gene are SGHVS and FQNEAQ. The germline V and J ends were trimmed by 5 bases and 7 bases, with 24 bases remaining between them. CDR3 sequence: CASSRSPSSGVGQPQHF. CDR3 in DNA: TGTGCCAGCAGCCGCTCCCCATCATCAGGGGTGGGCCAGCCCCAGCATTTT.

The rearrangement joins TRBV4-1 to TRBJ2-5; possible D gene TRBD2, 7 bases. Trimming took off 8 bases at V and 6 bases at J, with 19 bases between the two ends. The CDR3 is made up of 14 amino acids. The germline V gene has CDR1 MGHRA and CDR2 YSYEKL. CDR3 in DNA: TGCGCCAGCGCCCGGGGGGCGGGGTTAAAGACCCAGTACTTC. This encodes CASARGAGLKTQYF.

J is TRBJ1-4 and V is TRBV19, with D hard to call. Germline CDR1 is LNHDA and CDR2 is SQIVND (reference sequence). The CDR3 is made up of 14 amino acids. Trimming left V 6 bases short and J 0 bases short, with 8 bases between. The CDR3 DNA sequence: TGTGCCAGTAGAGGAACATCAACTAATGAAAAACTGTTTTTT. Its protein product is CASRGTSTNEKLFF. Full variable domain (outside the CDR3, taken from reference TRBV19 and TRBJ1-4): DGGITQSPKYLFRKEGQNVTLSCEQNLNHDAMYWYRQDPGQGLRLIYYSQIVNDFQKGDIAEGYSVSREKKESFPLTVTSAQKNPTAFYLCASRGTSTNEKLFFGSGTQLSVL.

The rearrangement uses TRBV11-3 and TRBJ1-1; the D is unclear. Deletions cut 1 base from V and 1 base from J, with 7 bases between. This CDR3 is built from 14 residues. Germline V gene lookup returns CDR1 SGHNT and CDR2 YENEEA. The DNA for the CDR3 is TGTGCCAGCAGCTTAGGCTCAGGGAACACTGAAGCTTTCTTT. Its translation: CASSLGSGNTEAFF.

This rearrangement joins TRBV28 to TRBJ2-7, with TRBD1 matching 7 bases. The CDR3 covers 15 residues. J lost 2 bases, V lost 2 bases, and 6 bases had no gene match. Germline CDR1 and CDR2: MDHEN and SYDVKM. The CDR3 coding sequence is TGTGCCAGCAGTTTACGACCGACAGGGCCCTACGAGCAGTACTTC. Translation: CASSLRPTGPYEQYF.

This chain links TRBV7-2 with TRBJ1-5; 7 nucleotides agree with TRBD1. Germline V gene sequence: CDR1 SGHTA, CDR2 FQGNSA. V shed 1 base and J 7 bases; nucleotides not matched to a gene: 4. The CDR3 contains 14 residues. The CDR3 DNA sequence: TGTGCCAGCAGCTTAGAGGAGGGGGCACAGCCCCAGCATTTT. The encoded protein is CASSLEEGAQPQHF.

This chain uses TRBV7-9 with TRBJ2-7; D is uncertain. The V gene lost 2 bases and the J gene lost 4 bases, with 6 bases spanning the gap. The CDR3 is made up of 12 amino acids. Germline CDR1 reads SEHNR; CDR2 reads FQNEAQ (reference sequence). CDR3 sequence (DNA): TGTGCCAGCAGCTTAAACATTTACGAGCAGTACTTC. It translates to CASSLNIYEQYF.